This is a list of T cell receptor beta chains from one sample in a study of response to subunit inactivated influenza vaccine. MiXCR, run by TCRdb on the RT-PCR reads, gives a single entry per CDR3 protein. In the table there are about 480,000 distinct CDR3 sequences, 10% to 15% of which are singletons. Sequences were derived from PBMCs from blood, sampled about 40 days after vaccination. These receptors originate from a man aged 45 to 65 who received an inactivated influenza vaccine. Each CDR3 is given with its conserved first and last residue. D genes are given only for firm matches. Rows give clone size only sometimes, using once, few, many, or a class for an expanded clone.

CDR3aa: CASSLNRLAGVSYEQYF
CDR3nt: TGTGCCAGCAGTTTAAATCGACTAGCGGGGGTCTCCTACGAGCAGTACTTC
j_gene: TRBJ2-7
d_gene: TRBD2
abundance: few
v_gene: TRBV12-3/TRBV12-4

CDR3aa: CASSPDQIGADTQYF
CDR3nt: TGTGCCAGCAGCCCGGACCAGATAGGCGCAGATACGCAGTATTTT
j_gene: TRBJ2-3
d_gene: -
abundance: -
v_gene: TRBV7-2

CDR3aa: CSGLADSYNEQFF
CDR3nt: TGCAGTGGTCTAGCGGACTCCTACAATGAGCAGTTCTTC
j_gene: TRBJ2-1
d_gene: TRBD2
abundance: -
v_gene: TRBV20-1

CDR3aa: CASSPGGRFQFF
CDR3nt: TGTGCCAGCAGCCCCGGTGGGCGCTTCCAGTTCTTC
j_gene: TRBJ2-1
d_gene: -
abundance: -
v_gene: TRBV7-9

CDR3aa: CASSATSGGTGTQYF
CDR3nt: TGTGCCAGCAGTGCCACTAGCGGGGGGACAGGGACCCAGTACTTC
j_gene: TRBJ2-5
d_gene: TRBD2
abundance: -
v_gene: TRBV2

CDR3aa: CSASYSGEDTQYF
CDR3nt: TGCAGTGCTAGTTATAGCGGGGAAGATACGCAGTATTTT
j_gene: TRBJ2-3
d_gene: TRBD2
abundance: -
v_gene: TRBV20-1

CDR3aa: CASSTDLGNLREQYF
CDR3nt: TGTGCCAGCAGTACCGACCTCGGGAACCTCCGCGAGCAGTACTTC
j_gene: TRBJ2-7
d_gene: -
abundance: few
v_gene: TRBV6-5

CDR3aa: CASSRTGGSTGELFF
CDR3nt: TGTGCCAGCAGCCGGACAGGGGGCAGCACCGGGGAGCTGTTTTTT
j_gene: TRBJ2-2
d_gene: TRBD1
abundance: -
v_gene: TRBV28

CDR3aa: CASSLRGRGSYNEQFF
CDR3nt: TGTGCCAGCAGTTTACGCGGGAGGGGCTCCTACAATGAGCAGTTCTTC
j_gene: TRBJ2-1
d_gene: TRBD2
abundance: few
v_gene: TRBV27

CDR3aa: CASSSASGGVRGTQYF
CDR3nt: TGTGCCAGCAGTTCAGCTAGCGGGGGCGTCCGGGGTACGCAGTATTTT
j_gene: TRBJ2-3
d_gene: TRBD2
abundance: few
v_gene: TRBV12-3/TRBV12-4

CDR3aa: CATSRDGIDNQPQHF
CDR3nt: TGTGCCACCAGCAGAGATGGGATAGACAATCAGCCCCAGCATTTT
j_gene: TRBJ1-5
d_gene: -
abundance: -
v_gene: TRBV15

CDR3aa: CASSPGGPNTGELFF
CDR3nt: TGCGCCAGCAGCCCAGGGGGGCCCAACACCGGGGAGCTGTTTTTT
j_gene: TRBJ2-2
d_gene: -
abundance: few
v_gene: TRBV4-3

CDR3aa: CSARDITGVYEQYF
CDR3nt: TGCAGTGCTAGAGATATTACAGGGGTCTACGAGCAGTACTTC
j_gene: TRBJ2-7
d_gene: TRBD1
abundance: few
v_gene: TRBV20-1

CDR3aa: CASSPIHEQYF
CDR3nt: TGTGCCAGCAGCCCCATCCACGAGCAGTACTTC
j_gene: TRBJ2-7
d_gene: -
abundance: many
v_gene: TRBV7-9

CDR3aa: CAWNPSLSYEQYF
CDR3nt: TGTGCCTGGAACCCCTCTTTGTCCTACGAGCAGTACTTC
j_gene: TRBJ2-7
d_gene: -
abundance: few
v_gene: TRBV30

CDR3aa: CASSPRLAPNNEQFF
CDR3nt: TGCGCCAGCAGCCCCCGACTAGCCCCGAACAATGAGCAGTTCTTC
j_gene: TRBJ2-1
d_gene: TRBD2
abundance: -
v_gene: TRBV4-3

CDR3aa: CASTRQPSYNEQFF
CDR3nt: TGTGCCAGCACGCGACAACCCTCCTACAATGAGCAGTTCTTC
j_gene: TRBJ2-1
d_gene: -
abundance: -
v_gene: TRBV6-2/TRBV6-3

CDR3aa: CASSSRGPSGYGYTF
CDR3nt: TGTGCCAGCAGTTCACGGGGTCCCTCAGGGTATGGCTACACCTTC
j_gene: TRBJ1-2
d_gene: -
abundance: -
v_gene: TRBV7-2

CDR3aa: CASSQWGQGATQYF
CDR3nt: TGTGCCAGCAGCCAATGGGGACAAGGCGCGACCCAGTACTTC
j_gene: TRBJ2-5
d_gene: -
abundance: -
v_gene: TRBV4-2

CDR3aa: CASSSPPGQGVYEQYF
CDR3nt: TGTGCCAGCAGTTCTCCTCCTGGACAGGGAGTCTACGAGCAGTACTTC
j_gene: TRBJ2-7
d_gene: TRBD1
abundance: many
v_gene: TRBV6-5

CDR3aa: CASSLRLASSTDTQYF
CDR3nt: TGTGCTAGCAGCCTTCGACTAGCGTCTAGCACAGATACGCAGTATTTT
j_gene: TRBJ2-3
d_gene: TRBD2
abundance: -
v_gene: TRBV7-7

CDR3aa: CASSLIPGGRRTGELFF
CDR3nt: TGTGCCAGCAGCTTAATTCCGGGGGGACGACGCACCGGGGAGCTGTTTTTT
j_gene: TRBJ2-2
d_gene: TRBD2
abundance: -
v_gene: TRBV11-2

CDR3aa: CASSWGLSGLAYEQYF
CDR3nt: TGTGCCAGCAGCTGGGGGTTATCTGGGTTAGCCTACGAGCAGTACTTC
j_gene: TRBJ2-7
d_gene: -
abundance: few
v_gene: TRBV5-8

CDR3aa: CASSSGGFRPNTGELFF
CDR3nt: TGTGCCAGCAGTTCCGGTGGGTTCAGGCCGAACACCGGGGAGCTGTTTTTT
j_gene: TRBJ2-2
d_gene: -
abundance: many
v_gene: TRBV7-4

CDR3aa: CASSLVEVGKTQYF
CDR3nt: TGTGCCAGCAGCTTGGTTGAGGTGGGCAAGACCCAGTACTTC
j_gene: TRBJ2-5
d_gene: -
abundance: many
v_gene: TRBV5-6

CDR3aa: CASSHPRGQGILTQYF
CDR3nt: TGTGCCAGCAGCCATCCTAGAGGACAGGGAATCCTTACGCAGTATTTT
j_gene: TRBJ2-3
d_gene: TRBD1
abundance: -
v_gene: TRBV28

CDR3aa: CASSQIAGDEQFF
CDR3nt: TGCGCCAGCAGCCAAATAGCGGGAGATGAGCAGTTCTTC
j_gene: TRBJ2-1
d_gene: TRBD2
abundance: few
v_gene: TRBV4-3

CDR3aa: CASSYDSLYNEQFF
CDR3nt: TGTGCCAGCAGTTACGATAGCCTATACAATGAGCAGTTCTTC
j_gene: TRBJ2-1
d_gene: -
abundance: many
v_gene: TRBV6-5

CDR3aa: CASSKDTTYEQYF
CDR3nt: TGTGCCAGCAGTAAGGACACTACCTACGAGCAGTACTTC
j_gene: TRBJ2-7
d_gene: -
abundance: many
v_gene: TRBV12-3/TRBV12-4

CDR3aa: CASSLGARGNSPLHF
CDR3nt: TGCGCCAGCAGCTTGGGGGCCCGTGGGAATTCACCCCTCCACTTT
j_gene: TRBJ1-6
d_gene: -
abundance: -
v_gene: TRBV5-1

CDR3aa: CASSPGPIVSTGELFF
CDR3nt: TGTGCCAGCAGCCCCGGGCCTATCGTGTCCACCGGGGAGCTGTTTTTT
j_gene: TRBJ2-2
d_gene: -
abundance: -
v_gene: TRBV5-6

CDR3aa: CASSPVGQGSNEQFF
CDR3nt: TGTGCCAGCAGCCCCGTGGGACAGGGCTCCAATGAGCAGTTCTTC
j_gene: TRBJ2-1
d_gene: TRBD1
abundance: few
v_gene: TRBV9